The present TCR beta chain was sequenced within a study of shared clonotypes between healthy human individuals. Findings of the study overall: Naive CD4 clonotypes overlapped across a handful of donors at roughly 5.1%.

This clone has only one observation. What it binds is not known. Measured with immunoSEQ multiplex PCR; TCRdb has only the in-frame clones, and not every one. The sample contains a few million clones, more than 90% of which appear only once. Between the trimmed V and J ends, which lost 0 bases and 8 bases, there was a span of 11 bases. This CDR3 is built from 14 residues. CDR1 and CDR2 from the germline V gene are SGHRS and YFSETQ. The rearrangement uses TRBV5-1 and TRBJ1-4; TRBD1 is a possible D gene (5 bases). The material sequenced was naive CD4+ T cells sorted from blood. This sample's subset: CD45RA+ positively selected. This TCR derives from a man aged 18-30 years in good health. Written as DNA, the CDR3 is TGCGCCAGCAGCTTGGCTGCAGGGAAGGAAAAACTGTTTTTT. This translates into CASSLAAGKEKLFF.